This entry is about one TCR beta chain. Its antigen is still unknown. All patients picked for sequencing had shown, by flow cytometry, an expansion of CD8+CD57+ cells. This sample is part of a study of CD8+CD57+ T cells in acquired aplastic anemia. On the study more broadly: Sorted CD4+ and CD8+ cells gave a mean 3.2 ug DNA, range roughly 0.18 to 30 ug.

The germline V gene encodes CDR1 LGHNA and CDR2 YNFKEQ. The length of the CDR3 is 16 residues. The V end lost 0 bases, the J end lost 2 bases, and 11 bases lay between the germline ends. Study-level findings and limits: Statistical testing detected no significant gap in CD8+ Simpson's diversity between patients and controls. Roughly 31 CD8+ CDR3 sequences occurred in both the patients and the controls.

It was genomic DNA that served as the template for profiling TCR beta VDJ and CDR3. TCRdb independently ran MiXCR on the reads; one entry per CDR3 protein. The sample comprises about 200,000 distinct CDR3 sequences, around three fifths of which are singletons, and roughly three fifths rests with the top ten. The chain joins TRBV4-2 to TRBJ1-5; D may be TRBD1 (5 bases). This TCR was sampled from a human donor with aplastic anemia. What was sequenced was sorted CD4+, CD8+, or CD8+CD57+ T cells (not recorded which) from PBMCs. CDR3 DNA sequence: TGTGCCAGCAGCCAAGATCCTGGGGGGGGCAATCAGCCCCAGCATTTT. Its protein product is CASSQDPGGGNQPQHF.